A single sample is the source of the 28 T cell receptor beta chains below, sequenced in a study of identical twins. TCRdb re-called the 5' RACE reads with MiXCR, one entry per CDR3 protein. The data contain some 570,000 distinct CDR3 sequences, more than 20% of them singletons. These sequences were also reported in another study, on yellow fever vaccine responses in identical twins.

The specimen was CD4+ T cells sorted from blood. Receptor source: a woman younger than 35 in good health.

The J gene is TRBJ1-4, the V gene TRBV19, with D perhaps matching TRBD1 (6 bases). The CDR3 sequence is 15 residues long. V dropped 5 bases and J dropped 7 bases, with 17 bases sitting between them. Germline CDR1 and CDR2: LNHDA and SQIVND (reference sequence). CDR3 residues: CASSLWTDSSEKLFF. The DNA for the CDR3 is TGTGCCAGTAGTTTATGGACGGACAGTAGTGAAAAACTGTTTTTT.

The chain uses TRBV19 and TRBJ2-1, with D tentatively TRBD2 (6 bases). V was pared by 7 bases and J by 5 bases, with 15 bases between. The CDR3 contains 14 residues. Germline V lookup: CDR1 LNHDA, CDR2 SQIVND (reference sequence). The CDR3 loop is CASKTPGLNNEQFF. The CDR3 DNA follows: TGTGCCAGTAAAACGCCGGGACTCAACAATGAGCAGTTCTTC.

The table lists this clonotype with a few counts. The germline gene is not matched at one end of the junction; a read error may be the cause. This chain uses TRBV12-3 or TRBV12-4 with TRBJ2-1; D is unresolved. The CDR3 is 13 residues long. The CDR3 here is CASSDSLGRKSSF. The CDR3 region has the DNA TGTGCCAGCAGCGACTCGTTAGGTCGAAAGAGCAGTTTC.

The V and J genes are TRBV12-3 or TRBV12-4 and TRBJ2-7, with 9 bases lining up with TRBD1. The CDR3 contains 17 residues. Trimming removed 4 bases from V and 3 bases from J; junction bases left unmatched: 13. The CDR3 sequence is CASSSPGTGMGLYEQYV. DNA of the CDR3: TGTGCCAGCAGTTCCCCCGGGACAGGGATGGGCCTCTACGAGCAGTACGTC.

V is TRBV20-1 and J is TRBJ1-6; no clear D gene. V was clipped by 3 bases and J by 0 bases, with 6 bases between them. Germline V CDR1 and CDR2: DFQATT, SNEGSKA (reference sequence). This CDR3 has 14 amino acids. CDR3 loop: CSASRSSYNSPLHF. The DNA of the CDR3 is TGCAGTGCTAGCAGGAGCTCCTATAATTCACCCCTCCACTTT.

In this sample, this clonotype turned up a few times. The chain recombines TRBV19 with TRBJ2-4; 8 bases are a match to TRBD2. Trimming took 1 base from V and 14 from J; bases not matched to a gene: 10. This CDR3 has 14 amino acids. CDR1 and CDR2 (germline): LNHDA, SQIVND (reference sequence). The CDR3 region is CASSIGLASGDKYF. The DNA for the CDR3 is TGTGCCAGTAGTATAGGACTAGCGTCGGGAGATAAGTACTTC.

This clonotype has only a few counts. The chain links TRBV20-1 to TRBJ1-4, with no clear D. Germline V gene sequence: CDR1 DFQATT, CDR2 SNEGSKA (reference sequence). The CDR3 extends over 14 amino acids. The V and J ends lost 0 bases and 8 bases respectively, with 13 bases between them. CDR3 sequence: CSARDDSQGEKLFF. CDR3 bases: TGCAGTGCTAGAGATGACTCTCAAGGCGAAAAACTGTTTTTT.

The J gene is TRBJ2-1, the V gene TRBV6-2 or TRBV6-3, with TRBD2 identical over 12 bases. With V trimmed by 6 bases and J by 9 bases, 9 bases remained unmatched. CDR3 length: 15 amino acids. Germline V CDR1 and CDR2: MNHEY, SVGEGT. The CDR3 nucleotides are TGTGCCAGCAGCCCTGCTAGCGGGGGGGCAGGTGAGCAGTTCTTC. As protein: CASSPASGGAGEQFF.

This clonotype has more than one count but fewer than ten. The chain carries TRBV3-1 and TRBJ2-3; maybe TRBD2 (7 bases). The CDR3 runs to 14 residues. Germline CDR1 and CDR2: LGHDT and YNNKEL (reference sequence). The ends were cut back, 2 bases at V and 5 bases at J, with 11 bases in the middle. The CDR3 DNA reads TGTGCCAGCAGCCAACGGGGGGCAAGAGATACGCAGTATTTT. Its protein is CASSQRGARDTQYF.

This chain joins TRBV12-3 or TRBV12-4 and TRBJ2-1, with TRBD2 matching over 11 bases. The CDR3 runs to 14 residues. Germline trimming cut 8 bases from V and 10 bases from J; bases unmatched to any gene: 10. Here the CDR3 DNA reads TGTGCCAGCTTTACTAGCGGGGGCCTCGGGGAGCAGTTCTTC. Translation gives CASFTSGGLGEQFF.

The J gene is TRBJ2-3, the V gene TRBV12-3 or TRBV12-4; unclear D gene. This CDR3 comprises 15 residues. Between the trimmed V and J ends, which lost 8 bases and 2 bases, there was a span of 17 bases. This CDR3 reads CASAKACGLTDTQYF. The DNA of the CDR3 is TGTGCCAGCGCGAAGGCTTGTGGCCTCACAGATACGCAGTATTTT.

The rearrangement uses TRBV11-2 and TRBJ2-5, with 14 bases lining up with TRBD2. Germline CDR1 is SGHAT and CDR2 is FQNNGV. The junction had 7 bases not matched to a gene; V was cut back by 0 bases and J by 1 base. The CDR3 loop spans 19 amino acids. In nucleotides, the CDR3 is TGTGCCAGCAGCTTAGATCCGGGACTAGCGGGGGTATTCCAAGAGACCCAGTACTTC. Translation gives CASSLDPGLAGVFQETQYF.

This rearrangement joins TRBV29-1 to TRBJ2-1, with TRBD1 identical over 8 bases. The V gene end was trimmed by 4 bases and the J gene end by 9 bases; junction bases not matched to a gene: 5. Germline CDR1 reads SQVTM; CDR2 reads ANQGSEA. This CDR3 has 12 amino acids. The CDR3 loop reads CSVVQGAIEQFF. CDR3 coding DNA: TGCAGCGTTGTTCAGGGGGCTATTGAGCAGTTCTTC.

The chain recombines TRBV12-3 or TRBV12-4 with TRBJ2-5; D ambiguous. The CDR3 contains 14 residues. Trimming took off 3 bases at V and 0 bases at J, with 8 bases between the two ends. In DNA form, the CDR3 reads TGTGCCAGCAGTTTTAGGCAGAACCAAGAGACCCAGTACTTC. Translation: CASSFRQNQETQYF.

The sample holds a few counts of this clonotype. The chain joins TRBV5-1 to TRBJ2-3; D is unclear. The CDR3 is 13 residues long. CDR1 and CDR2 from the germline V gene are SGHRS and YFSETQ. V was pared by 4 bases and J by 1 base, with 7 bases between. CDR3 residues: CASSHQGTDTQYF. CDR3 sequence (DNA): TGCGCCAGCAGCCATCAGGGCACAGATACGCAGTATTTT.

The chain uses TRBV10-3 and TRBJ2-7, with 9 bases fitting TRBD2. J was trimmed by 7 bases and V by 11 bases; bases with no gene match: 18. Germline V lookup: CDR1 ENHRY, CDR2 SYGVKD. This CDR3 has 15 amino acids. The CDR3 is CAARRAGGPTGEQYF. CDR3 coding DNA: TGTGCCGCCCGAAGAGCGGGAGGTCCTACGGGGGAGCAGTACTTC.

The rearrangement uses TRBV6-5 and TRBJ1-4; D is perhaps TRBD1 (5 bases). The CDR3 contains 13 residues. Per germline, CDR1 MNHEY and CDR2 SVGAGI. The V end lost 2 bases, the J end lost 10 bases, and 11 bases lay between the germline ends. CDR3 in DNA: TGTGCCAGCAGTTACGGGCAGGGACGAAAACTGTTTTTT. Amino acids: CASSYGQGRKLFF.

This chain joins TRBV7-3 and TRBJ2-3; 8 bases agree with TRBD2. After removal of 1 base from V and 4 bases from J, the junction contained 4 bases not matched to a gene. Germline V gene data show CDR1 as SGHTA and CDR2 as FQGTGA. There are 15 residues in the CDR3. CDR3 in amino acids: CASSLRLATADTQYF. As DNA, the CDR3 is TGTGCCAGCAGCTTAAGACTAGCGACGGCAGATACGCAGTATTTT.

This clonotype was found a few times. The V and J genes are TRBV7-9 and TRBJ2-1; D is possibly TRBD2 (6 bases). Trimming shortened V by 7 bases and J by 5 bases, and 21 bases separated the two germline ends. The CDR3 loop spans 16 amino acids. CDR1 and CDR2 from the germline V gene are SEHNR and FQNEAQ (reference sequence). The CDR3 here is CASTYHWLATNNEQFF. In DNA form, the CDR3 reads TGTGCCAGCACCTACCACTGGCTAGCGACAAACAATGAGCAGTTCTTC.

The gene calls are TRBV20-1 and TRBJ2-4; D gene unclear. Germline CDR1 and CDR2: DFQATT and SNEGSKA (reference sequence). V was shortened by 6 bases and J by 5 bases, with 14 bases between the two germline ends. This CDR3 has 13 amino acids. CDR3 sequence reads: CSAASNRENIQYF. The DNA for the CDR3 is TGCAGTGCAGCTTCAAATCGGGAAAACATTCAGTACTTC.

This clonotype was seen a handful of times. The genes are TRBV19 and TRBJ2-7; 7 bases match TRBD2. V lost 6 bases to trimming and J lost 6 bases; unmatched junction nucleotides: 17. Per germline, CDR1 LNHDA and CDR2 SQIVND (reference sequence). This CDR3 contains 16 residues. CDR3 sequence reads: CASSFSSGAAHGEQYF. CDR3 nucleotides: TGTGCCAGTAGCTTCTCTAGCGGAGCCGCCCACGGCGAGCAGTACTTC.

Only a few counts were recorded for this clonotype. V and J are TRBV3-1 and TRBJ2-1; possibly TRBD2 for D (6 bases). Germline CDR1 reads LGHDT; CDR2 reads YNNKEL (reference sequence). Between the trimmed V and J ends, which lost 8 bases and 7 bases, there was a span of 18 bases. The CDR3 length is 14 residues. CDR3 in amino acids: CASCRLGGKNEQFF. In DNA form, the CDR3 reads TGTGCCAGCTGTCGGTTGGGGGGTAAAAATGAGCAGTTCTTC.

This chain joins TRBV6-1 and TRBJ2-1; 8 bases are a match to TRBD1. Germline assignment: CDR1 MNHNS and CDR2 SASEGT. V trimming: 1 base; J trimming: 4 bases; junction bases outside the gene matches: 3. The CDR3 runs to 15 residues. CDR3 sequence: CASSEGGQVYNEQFF. DNA for the CDR3: TGTGCCAGCAGTGAAGGGGGACAGGTTTACAATGAGCAGTTCTTC.

In its sample, this clonotype was seen a few times. The chain employs TRBV11-2 and TRBJ2-3; D is undetermined. The CDR3 covers 12 residues. Looked up from germline, CDR1 is SGHAT and CDR2 is FQNNGV. Trimming removed 1 base from V and 10 bases from J, with 9 bases in between. The CDR3 loop is CASSLATPSQYF. In DNA form, the CDR3 reads TGTGCCAGCAGCTTAGCTACCCCCTCGCAGTATTTT.

This clonotype was found many times. This chain links TRBV12-3 or TRBV12-4 with TRBJ1-2; D uncertain. The CDR3 is made up of 13 amino acids. Trimming took 3 bases from V and 2 from J, leaving 7 bases between them. For the CDR3, the DNA is TGTGCCAGCAGTTTTGGGCCAAACTATGGCTACACCTTC. Its translation is CASSFGPNYGYTF.

This clonotype has just a few counts. The rearrangement links TRBV24-1 to TRBJ2-1; 13 bases agree with TRBD2. This CDR3 comprises 16 residues. CDR1 is KGHDR, CDR2 SFDVKD, per germline. V trimming: 4 bases; J trimming: 8 bases; junction bases outside the gene matches: 7. The CDR3 sequence: CATSDLTSGRADEQFF. CDR3 DNA: TGTGCCACCAGTGACCTCACTAGCGGGAGGGCTGATGAGCAGTTCTTC.

The V call is TRBV5-4, the J call TRBJ2-1; TRBD2 agrees at 15 bases. Per the germline V gene, CDR1 is SGHNT and CDR2 is YYREEE (reference sequence). The CDR3 consists of 18 residues. V was pared by 2 bases and J by 3 bases, with 6 bases of the junction left unmatched. Written as DNA, the CDR3 is TGTGCCAGCAGCTTCACCGGGACTAGCGGGGGGTACTACAATGAGCAGTTCTTC. This translates into CASSFTGTSGGYYNEQFF.

This clonotype has a count of ten or more. The rearrangement uses TRBV3-1 and TRBJ2-3; unclear D gene. Germline V gene data show CDR1 as LGHDT and CDR2 as YNNKEL (reference sequence). The CDR3 covers 15 residues. V lost 2 bases to trimming and J lost 2 bases, with 11 bases between them. This CDR3 is CASSQTLGPTDTQYF. CDR3 nucleotide sequence: TGTGCCAGCAGCCAAACGCTCGGCCCCACAGATACGCAGTATTTT.